The entry below describes one T cell receptor (beta chain). Recruited during active infection, patients (from Seattle) were subsequently followed longitudinally. V trimming: 4 bases; J trimming: 6 bases; junction bases outside the gene matches: 8. The germline gives CDR1 LGHNA, CDR2 YNFKEQ. There are 16 residues in the CDR3. The data originate from a study of blood T cell repertoires in COVID-19. Looking at the study overall: The United States, Italy and Spain supplied acute and convalescent COVID-19 samples. PBMCs, B-cell-depleted T cells, or T cells were the source of the cDNA or gDNA that made up the material.

Per the original data handling: Reference gene primer amplification yielded estimated nucleated cell counts. The repertoire was sequenced with immunoSEQ multiplex PCR; TCRdb's copy has only in-frame clones and lacks some. V, J and clone size derive from that table, while D and trimming were established from the DNA sequence. The table has about 46,000 clones, roughly 88% seen once. The TCR comes from a woman of 80 years or more with COVID-19, enrolled during active disease. This chain links TRBV4-2 with TRBJ2-2, with 10 bases lining up with TRBD1. The sequenced sample was peripheral blood. CDR3 DNA: TGTGCCAGCAGCCCTGAGGGGGACAGGGGTGCCGGGGAGCTGTTTTTT. It is translated as CASSPEGDRGAGELFF.